The present entry profiles one T cell receptor (beta chain) with its context. At least ten counts were recorded for this clonotype. Its binding antigen is unknown. There are no base qualities to consult, and no much larger clone falls within one base. Library generation was performed with 5' RACE. This sample was sequenced with a NextSeq 500. To correct for sequencing error and PCR bias, the TCR library protocol tagged individual cDNA molecules with unique molecular identifiers. Both TCR alpha and beta chains were sequenced, and tight co-correlation was observed between alpha and beta sequence abundances in each sample. As for the original processing: Decombinator V4 was used to annotate TCR sequences for V gene, J gene and CDR3. TCRs were defined as expanded if a significant change between any two time points was detected under a Poisson model with p below 0.0001. TCR abundances were normalised to the total number of TCRs sequenced in each sample and reported as counts per million. MAIT TCRs were defined by TRAV1-2 paired with TRAJ12, TRAJ20 or TRAJ33, and iNKT TCRs by TRAV10 paired with TRAJ18. VDJdb, accessed on 1 November 2021, was searched for TCRs annotated for CMV, EBV and SARS-CoV-2, and TCRs annotated for more than one antigen were excluded. TCRdb applied fastp at Q25 and MiXCR to the public reads, then kept only in-frame beta chains. Entries are consolidated by CDR3 protein sequence, retaining the most common genes and DNA. TCRdb, not the authors, supplied the V and J calls. In this sample the table shows under 90,000 distinct CDR3 sequences, 13% of which occur a single time. The ten largest clones add up to roughly 6% of the sample.

The CDR3 sequence holds 16 residues, the cysteine and phenylalanine included. The entry retains the CDR3 DNA only, 48 bases that are in frame from base 1. V is cut back by 5 bases and J by 0 bases, with 5 bases in the junction unmatched. A case-control design nested within a healthcare worker cohort in London, UK, was used, with weekly nasopharyngeal swab PCR tests and blood sampling performed. Healthcare workers were enrolled in the week of the UK lockdown, from 23 to 31 March 2020, and were followed every week for up to roughly 16 weeks. These data belong to a study of early T cells in non-severe SARS-CoV-2 infection (TCRdb year 2021). Looking at the study overall: Because TCR sequencing relied on bulk RNA taken from unsorted whole blood, pairing of alpha and beta chains was not possible.

Summary of the overall study and its limitations: VDJdb matching was skewed toward anti-spike CD8 responses and likely underestimated virus-specific expansions, missing private and CD4 specificities.

The sequenced sample was whole blood. The rearranged segments are TRBV12-3 or TRBV12-4 and TRBJ1-5, with TRBD1 matching 9 junction bases. This TCR was sampled from an adult who was a healthcare worker with PCR-confirmed SARS-CoV-2 infection or an uninfected control (not recorded which). The CDR3 protein: CASSQQGASSNQPQHF. DNA sequence: TGTGCCAGCAGTCAACAGGGGGCGAGTAGCAATCAGCCCCAGCATTTT.